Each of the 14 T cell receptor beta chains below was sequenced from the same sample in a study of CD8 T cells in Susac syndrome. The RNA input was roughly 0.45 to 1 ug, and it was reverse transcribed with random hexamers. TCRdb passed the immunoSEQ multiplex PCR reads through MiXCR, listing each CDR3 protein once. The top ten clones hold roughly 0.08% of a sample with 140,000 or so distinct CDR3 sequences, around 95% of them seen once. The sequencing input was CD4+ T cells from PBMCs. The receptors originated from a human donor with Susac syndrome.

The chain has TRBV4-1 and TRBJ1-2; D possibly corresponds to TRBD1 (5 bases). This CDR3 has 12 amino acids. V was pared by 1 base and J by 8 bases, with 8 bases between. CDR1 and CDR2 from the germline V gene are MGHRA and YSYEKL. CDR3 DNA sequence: TGCGCCAGCAGCCAAGGGGGGGGAGGCTACACCTTC. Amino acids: CASSQGGGGYTF.

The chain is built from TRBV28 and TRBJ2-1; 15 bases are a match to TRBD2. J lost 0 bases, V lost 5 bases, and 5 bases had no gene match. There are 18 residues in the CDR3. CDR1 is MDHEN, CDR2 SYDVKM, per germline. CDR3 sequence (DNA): TGTGCCAGCAGTCCCGGACTAGCGGGAGGGAGCTCCTACAATGAGCAGTTCTTC. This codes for CASSPGLAGGSSYNEQFF.

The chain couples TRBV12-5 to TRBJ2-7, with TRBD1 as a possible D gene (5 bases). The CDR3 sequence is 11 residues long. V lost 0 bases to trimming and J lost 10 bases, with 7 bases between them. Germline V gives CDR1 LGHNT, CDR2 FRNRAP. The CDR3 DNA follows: TGTGCTAGTGGTTTGGTACAGGCTCAGTACTTC. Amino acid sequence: CASGLVQAQYF.

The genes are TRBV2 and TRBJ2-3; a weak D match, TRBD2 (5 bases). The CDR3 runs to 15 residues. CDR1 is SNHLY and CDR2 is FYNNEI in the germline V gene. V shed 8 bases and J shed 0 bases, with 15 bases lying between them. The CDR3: CASDGKSTSTDTQYF. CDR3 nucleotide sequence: TGTGCCAGCGACGGGAAGAGCACTAGCACAGATACGCAGTATTTT.

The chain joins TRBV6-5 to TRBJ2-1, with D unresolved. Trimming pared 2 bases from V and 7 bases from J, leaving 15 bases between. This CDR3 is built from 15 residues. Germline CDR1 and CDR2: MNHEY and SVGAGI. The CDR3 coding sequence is TGTGCCAGCAGTTACGGGGTGCCAGCTAGAAATGAGCAGTTCTTC. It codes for CASSYGVPARNEQFF.

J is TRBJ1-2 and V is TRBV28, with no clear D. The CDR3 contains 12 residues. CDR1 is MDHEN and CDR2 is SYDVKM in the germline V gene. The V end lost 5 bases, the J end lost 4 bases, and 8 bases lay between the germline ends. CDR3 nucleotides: TGTGCCAGCAGTCCCAGTCTCTATGGCTACACCTTC. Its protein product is CASSPSLYGYTF.

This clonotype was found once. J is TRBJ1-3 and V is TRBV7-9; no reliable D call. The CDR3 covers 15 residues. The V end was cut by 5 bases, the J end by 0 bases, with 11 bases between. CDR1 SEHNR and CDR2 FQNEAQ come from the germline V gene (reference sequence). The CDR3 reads CASSEDGYSGNTIYF. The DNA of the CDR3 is TGTGCCAGCAGCGAAGACGGATACTCTGGAAACACCATATATTTT.

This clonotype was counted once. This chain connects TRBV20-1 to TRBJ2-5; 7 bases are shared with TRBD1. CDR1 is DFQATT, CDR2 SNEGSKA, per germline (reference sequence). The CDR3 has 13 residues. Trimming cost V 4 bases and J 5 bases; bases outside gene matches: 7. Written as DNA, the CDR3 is TGCAGTGCTATACAGGGGCCGGGGGAGACCCAGTACTTC. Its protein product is CSAIQGPGETQYF.

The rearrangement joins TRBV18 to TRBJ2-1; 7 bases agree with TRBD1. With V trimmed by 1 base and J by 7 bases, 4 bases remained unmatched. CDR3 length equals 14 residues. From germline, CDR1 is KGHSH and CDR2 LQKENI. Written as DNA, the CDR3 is TGTGCCAGCTCACCACAGAACAGGGGTAATGAGCAGTTCTTC. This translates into CASSPQNRGNEQFF.

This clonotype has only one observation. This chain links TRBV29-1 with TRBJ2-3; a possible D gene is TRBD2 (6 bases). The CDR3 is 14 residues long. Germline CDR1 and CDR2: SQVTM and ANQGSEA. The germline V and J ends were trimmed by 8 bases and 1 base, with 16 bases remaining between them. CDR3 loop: CSSRAGTGTDTQYF. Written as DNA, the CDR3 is TGCAGCTCTCGGGCGGGGACTGGCACAGATACGCAGTATTTT.

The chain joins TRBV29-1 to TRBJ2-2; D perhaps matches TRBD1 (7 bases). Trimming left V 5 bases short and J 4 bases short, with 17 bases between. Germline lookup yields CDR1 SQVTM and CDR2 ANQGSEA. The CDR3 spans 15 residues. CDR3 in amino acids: CSVRRGDSITGELFF. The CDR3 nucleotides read TGCAGCGTTAGAAGGGGGGACAGCATCACCGGGGAGCTGTTTTTT.

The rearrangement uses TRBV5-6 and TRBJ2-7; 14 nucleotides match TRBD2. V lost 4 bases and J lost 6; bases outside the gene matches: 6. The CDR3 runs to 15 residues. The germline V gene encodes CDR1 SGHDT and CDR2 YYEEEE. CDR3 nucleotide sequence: TGTGCCAGCAGCGGGATCGGACTAGCGGGGGGCGAGCAGTACTTC. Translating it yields CASSGIGLAGGEQYF.

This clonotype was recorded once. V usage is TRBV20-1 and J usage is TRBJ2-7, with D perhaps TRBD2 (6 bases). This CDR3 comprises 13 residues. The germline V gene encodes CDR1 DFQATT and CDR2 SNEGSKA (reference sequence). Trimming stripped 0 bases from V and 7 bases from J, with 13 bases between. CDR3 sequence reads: CSARDPDGGEQYF. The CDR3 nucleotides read TGCAGTGCTAGAGATCCGGACGGAGGGGAGCAGTACTTC.

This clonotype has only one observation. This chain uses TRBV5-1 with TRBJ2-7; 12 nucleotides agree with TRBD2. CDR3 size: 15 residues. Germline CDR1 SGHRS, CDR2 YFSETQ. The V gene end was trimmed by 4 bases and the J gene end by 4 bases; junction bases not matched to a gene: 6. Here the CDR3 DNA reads TGCGCCAGCAGCCTAAGGACTAGCGGGGATTACGAGCAGTACTTC. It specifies CASSLRTSGDYEQYF.